This T cell receptor (beta chain) was found in a study of CD8+CD57+ T cells in acquired aplastic anemia. Genomic DNA, the template, was used for profiling of the TCR beta VDJ and CDR3. TCRdb recomputed calls from the reads with MiXCR, one row per CDR3 protein. The sample contains about 200,000 distinct CDR3 sequences, 65% of which appear only once. This clonotype was seen only once. Before being chosen for sequencing, patients had shown CD8+CD57+ cell expansion by flow cytometry. This CDR3 has 17 amino acids. Germline V CDR1 and CDR2: SGHVS, FQNEAQ. The V gene end was trimmed by 4 bases and the J gene end by 2 bases; junction bases not matched to a gene: 7.

The sequencing input was sorted CD4+, CD8+, or CD8+CD57+ T cells (not recorded which) from PBMCs. The chain is built from TRBV7-8 and TRBJ2-2; 10 bases are shared with TRBD2. The TCR sequence derives from a human donor with aplastic anemia. CDR3 DNA: TGTGCCAGCAGCTCCCCTTCTAGCGGGGGAAACACCGGGGAGCTGTTTTTT. Protein sequence: CASSSPSSGGNTGELFF.